These 10 T cell receptor beta chains share one sample of origin, sequenced in a study of T cells in localized non-small cell lung cancer. Sequenced by immunoSEQ multiplex PCR; TCRdb stores in-frame clones only, minus some. The repertoire holds tens of thousands of clones, with approximately 80% as singletons. The material sequenced was PBMCs, taken before any cancer treatment. The receptors were gathered from a man aged 35-69 years with stage II lung adenocarcinoma.

This chain uses TRBV7-9 with TRBJ1-1; D may be TRBD1 (5 bases). This CDR3 spans 14 amino acids. Trimming stripped 1 base from V and 6 bases from J, with 12 bases between. The germline gives CDR1 SEHNR, CDR2 FQNEAQ (reference sequence). The CDR3: CASSLVAVGAEAFF. As DNA, the CDR3 is TGTGCCAGCAGCTTAGTGGCGGTAGGGGCTGAAGCTTTCTTT.

This chain joins TRBV14 and TRBJ2-1, with 14 bases matching TRBD2. The germline V gene encodes CDR1 SGHDN and CDR2 FVKESK. The V and J ends lost 0 bases and 0 bases, in that order; junction bases with no gene match: 4. The CDR3 extends over 19 amino acids. The CDR3 bases are TGTGCCAGCAGCCAAGATGGACTAGCGGGAGGCTTCTCCTACAATGAGCAGTTCTTC. Protein sequence: CASSQDGLAGGFSYNEQFF.

This clone showed up just a few times. The chain's CDR3 is CASSVDHYGYTF. CDR3 in DNA: TGTGCCAGCAGCGTAGACCACTATGGCTACACCTTC. The rearrangement joins TRBV9 to TRBJ1-2; D remains ambiguous. Germline CDR1 is SGDLS and CDR2 is YYNGEE. The CDR3 sequence is 12 residues long. The V gene lost 0 bases and the J gene lost 3 bases, with 3 bases spanning the gap.

The chain is built from TRBV30 and TRBJ1-3; D gene ambiguous. The V and J ends lost 8 bases and 6 bases respectively, with 17 bases between them. There are 13 residues in the CDR3. Germline V gene lookup returns CDR1 GTSNPN and CDR2 SVGIG (reference sequence). CDR3 loop: CAHTSGGLNTIYF. Written as DNA, the CDR3 is TGTGCCCACACCTCGGGCGGGTTAAACACCATATATTTT.

This clone was picked up one time. The J gene is TRBJ2-7, the V gene TRBV11-2, with 7 bases fitting TRBD2. Germline V gene sequence: CDR1 SGHAT, CDR2 FQNNGV. This CDR3 comprises 15 residues. J gave up 6 bases and V 5 bases, and 13 bases lay outside the gene matches. Written as DNA, the CDR3 is TGTGCCAGCAGCCATATAGCGGGCAGGGAGCCCGAGCAGTACTTC. Translation: CASSHIAGREPEQYF.

The V gene is TRBV9, the J gene TRBJ2-1, with a weak D call TRBD2 (6 bases). The V and J ends lost 0 bases and 2 bases respectively, with 9 bases between them. CDR1 and CDR2 (germline): SGDLS, YYNGEE. There are 15 residues in the CDR3. The CDR3: CASSVATGAYNEQFF. The CDR3 coding sequence is TGTGCCAGCAGCGTAGCAACGGGAGCCTACAATGAGCAGTTCTTC.

The genes are TRBV29-1 and TRBJ2-7; the D gene is possibly TRBD2 (6 bases). Trimming cost V 4 bases and J 0 bases, with 13 bases left between them. This CDR3 comprises 14 residues. CDR1 is SQVTM, CDR2 ANQGSEA, per germline. For the CDR3, the DNA is TGCAGCGTTGTTGGCCGGGACTCCTCCTACGAGCAGTACTTC. Encoded protein: CSVVGRDSSYEQYF.

This chain links TRBV11-2 with TRBJ2-7, with no clear D. This CDR3 contains 8 residues. V dropped 5 bases and J dropped 13 bases, with 6 bases sitting between them. CDR1 SGHAT and CDR2 FQNNGV come from the germline V gene. CDR3: CASSAAYF. Written as DNA, the CDR3 is TGTGCCAGCAGCGCCGCATACTTC.

Concerning this clone: At one boundary the junction diverges from the germline segment, which might be a read error. Other DNA sequences in this specimen translate into the identical CDR3. This CDR3 reads CASSLRDRTLGANVLTF. DNA for the CDR3: TGCGCCAGTAGCTTAAGGGACAGGACCCTCGGGGCCAACGTCCTGACTTTC. The chain has TRBV5-1 and TRBJ2-6; 8 nucleotides align to TRBD1. The CDR3 runs 17 residues. Germline V gene data show CDR1 as SGHRS and CDR2 as YFSETQ.

The chain has TRBV14 and TRBJ2-1; a possible D gene is TRBD2 (5 bases). This CDR3 spans 13 amino acids. CDR1 is SGHDN and CDR2 is FVKESK in the germline V gene. Trimming took off 2 bases at V and 6 bases at J, with 8 bases between the two ends. The chain's CDR3 is CASSQLASNEQFF. As DNA, the CDR3 is TGTGCCAGCAGCCAACTAGCCAGCAATGAGCAGTTCTTC.